The next 19 T cell receptor beta chains were all read from a single sample in a study of response to subunit inactivated influenza vaccine. TCRdb re-analysed the RT-PCR reads in MiXCR, keeping a single row per CDR3 protein. This table has more than 400,000 distinct CDR3 sequences, approximately 7.7% appearing once. Material: PBMCs from blood, obtained around 25 months after vaccination. These TCRs come from a man in his fifties or sixties who received an inactivated influenza vaccine.

This clonotype was picked up a small number of times. CDR3 sequence reads: CASSQETVNSPLHF. The CDR3 bases are TGTGCCAGCAGCCAAGAGACAGTTAATTCACCCCTCCACTTT. The chain is built from TRBV14 and TRBJ1-6; possible D gene TRBD1, 5 bases. The CDR3 contains 14 residues. The germline V and J ends were trimmed by 0 bases and 6 bases, with 6 bases remaining between them. In germline, CDR1 is SGHDN, CDR2 FVKESK.

This clonotype was detected only a few times. The V and J genes are TRBV4-3 and TRBJ2-7; maybe TRBD2 (6 bases). V was cut by 3 bases and J by 0 bases, with 12 bases left in between. The CDR3 sequence is 15 residues long. Germline V CDR1 and CDR2: LGHNA, YSLEER. CDR3 bases: TGCGCCAGCAGCCAGGAGGACGGGAGCTCCTACGAGCAGTACTTC. Amino acids: CASSQEDGSSYEQYF.

This clonotype was seen ten or more times. V and J are TRBV7-2 and TRBJ2-5, with D hard to call. V was clipped by 2 bases and J by 4 bases, with 14 bases between them. Germline CDR1 reads SGHTA; CDR2 reads FQGNSA. This CDR3 is built from 15 residues. CDR3 sequence: CASSLRTAYSETQYF. CDR3 sequence (DNA): TGTGCCAGCAGCTTAAGGACGGCCTACTCAGAGACCCAGTACTTC.

The chain recombines TRBV4-1 with TRBJ2-1; TRBD2 is a possible D gene (6 bases). The length of the CDR3 is 16 residues. With 1 base removed from V and 8 bases from J, the gap between germline ends came to 18 bases. The germline gives CDR1 MGHRA, CDR2 YSYEKL. Written as DNA, the CDR3 is TGCGCCAGCAGCCAAGGGGGGACTGCCGTACGGTATGAGCAGTTCTTC. This encodes CASSQGGTAVRYEQFF.

This clonotype was counted at least ten times. J is TRBJ1-1 and V is TRBV29-1, with D hard to call. The V and J ends lost 3 bases and 0 bases respectively, with 8 bases between them. The germline V gene encodes CDR1 SQVTM and CDR2 ANQGSEA. The CDR3 has 13 amino acids. The CDR3 loop is CSVEVGMNTEAFF. Written as DNA, the CDR3 is TGCAGCGTTGAGGTTGGGATGAACACTGAAGCTTTCTTT. Variable domain in full (rest from reference TRBV29-1 and TRBJ1-1): SAVISQKPSRDICQRGTSLTIQCQVDSQVTMMFWYRQQPGQSLTLIATANQGSEATYESGFVIDKFPISRPNLTFSTLTVSNMSPEDSSIYLCSVEVGMNTEAFFGQGTRLTVV.

This chain connects TRBV7-3 to TRBJ2-3; D gene ambiguous. V lost 5 bases, J lost 2 bases, and 11 bases lay in between. Germline-derived CDR1 and CDR2 are SGHTA and FQGTGA. The CDR3 has 14 amino acids. CDR3 loop: CASSSMGITDTQYF. The CDR3 DNA reads as TGTGCCAGCAGCAGTATGGGGATCACAGATACGCAGTATTTT. Variable domain in full (rest from reference TRBV7-3 and TRBJ2-3): GAGVSQTPSNKVTEKGKYVELRCDPISGHTALYWYRQSLGQGPEFLIYFQGTGAADDSGLPNDRFFAVRPEGSVSTLKIQRTERGDSAVYLCASSSMGITDTQYFGPGTRLTVL.

The table lists this clonotype with many counts. In DNA form, the CDR3 reads TGCGCCAGCAGCGATACAGGGGGCTCTGGAAACACCATATATTTT. It encodes CASSDTGGSGNTIYF. The V and J genes are TRBV5-1 and TRBJ1-3; 8 positions match TRBD1. The ends lost 4 bases at V and 0 bases at J; junction bases unmatched: 3. CDR3 length: 15 amino acids. Germline CDR1 and CDR2: SGHRS and YFSETQ. Full variable domain (remainder filled in from reference TRBV5-1 and TRBJ1-3): KAGVTQTPRYLIKTRGQQVTLSCSPISGHRSVSWYQQTPGQGLQFLFEYFSETQRNKGNFPGRFSGRQFSNSRSEMNVSTLELGDSALYLCASSDTGGSGNTIYFGEGSWLTVV.

The V and J genes are TRBV7-2 and TRBJ2-3, with a possible D match to TRBD2 (7 bases). Germline CDR1 SGHTA, CDR2 FQGNSA. Trimming removed 4 bases at V and 8 bases at J, with 13 bases between. This CDR3 contains 13 residues. CDR3 sequence reads: CASSSAGAATQYF. The CDR3 DNA reads as TGTGCCAGCAGCTCCGCGGGGGCCGCTACGCAGTATTTT.

This chain joins TRBV21-1 and TRBJ2-2. TRBV21-1 is a pseudogene locus. The CDR3 runs to 14 residues. The CDR3 nucleotides are TGTGCCAGCAGCAAATGGAGTGACACCGGGGAGCTGTTTTTT. This gives the protein CASSKWSDTGELFF.

This chain joins TRBV12-3 or TRBV12-4 and TRBJ2-1, with a possible D match to TRBD1 (6 bases). V was trimmed by 7 bases and J by 4 bases, leaving 11 bases between them. This CDR3 is 13 amino acids long. DNA for the CDR3: TGTGCCAGCAAGCCGGGACATTACAATGAGCAGTTCTTC. This encodes CASKPGHYNEQFF.

The chain has TRBV7-2 and TRBJ1-2, with D hard to call. Per the germline V gene, CDR1 is SGHTA and CDR2 is FQGNSA. The CDR3 totals 11 residues. The CDR3: CAIGQLYGYTF. CDR3 bases: TGTGCAATCGGGCAGCTCTATGGCTACACCTTC. The variable domain in full, completed from reference TRBV7-2 and TRBJ1-2, reads GAGVSQSPSNKVTEKGKDVELRCDPISGHTALYWYRQSLGQGLEFLIYFQGNSAPDKSGLPSDRFSAERTGGSVSTLTIQRTQQEDSAVYLCAIGQLYGYTFGSGTRLTVV.

In its sample, this clonotype was seen a few times. This chain connects TRBV4-3 to TRBJ2-1; D possibly corresponds to TRBD2 (6 bases). CDR1 is LGHNA and CDR2 is YSLEER in the germline V gene. Between the trimmed V and J ends, which lost 1 base and 5 bases, there was a span of 12 bases. The CDR3 spans 15 residues. The CDR3 nucleotides are TGCGCCAGCAGCCAAGCCAGCGGGTACCACAATGAGCAGTTCTTC. Translated: CASSQASGYHNEQFF.

V gene TRBV5-1 combines with J gene TRBJ2-3, with 9 bases aligning to TRBD2. CDR1 and CDR2 (germline): SGHRS, YFSETQ. This CDR3 spans 16 amino acids. Losses at the gene ends were 0 bases for V and 4 bases for J; bases not matched to a gene: 6. The CDR3 nucleotides are TGCGCCAGCAGCTTGGGACAGGGACTAGCCTCAGATACGCAGTATTTT. Protein product: CASSLGQGLASDTQYF.

This clonotype was detected ten times or more. The limits of the CDR3 on the DNA are not certain, so only TCRdb's listed CDR3 is given. The chain couples TRBV5-1 to TRBJ2-2. The CDR3 numbers 14 amino acids, ends counted. Germline values: CDR1 SGHRS, CDR2 YFSETQ. Here the CDR3 reads CASSSSVSTGELFF.

The J gene is TRBJ2-2, the V gene TRBV18; a weak D match, TRBD1 (5 bases). This CDR3 has 17 amino acids. Germline CDR1 and CDR2: KGHSH and LQKENI. Trimming removed 0 bases at V and 4 bases at J, with 15 bases between. The CDR3 region is CASSPPAGKWGTGELFF. CDR3 coding DNA: TGTGCCAGCTCACCACCGGCAGGGAAGTGGGGCACCGGGGAGCTGTTTTTT.

This clonotype was recorded at least ten times. This chain uses TRBV12-3 or TRBV12-4 with TRBJ2-1; 7 nucleotides line up with TRBD2. The V gene end was trimmed by 5 bases and the J gene end by 1 base; junction bases not matched to a gene: 2. The length of the CDR3 is 14 residues. The CDR3 DNA reads TGTGCCAGCAGTCGGGGGGAATCCTACAATGAGCAGTTCTTC. Its protein product is CASSRGESYNEQFF.

The chain couples TRBV5-1 to TRBJ1-1; 10 bases match TRBD1. The J segment lost 4 bases and the V segment lost 3 bases, leaving 6 bases of the junction unmatched. Germline V gene lookup returns CDR1 SGHRS and CDR2 YFSETQ. This CDR3 is 15 amino acids long. As DNA, the CDR3 is TGCGCCAGCAGCTCGGCGGGACAGGGGACCACTGAAGCTTTCTTT. Residues: CASSSAGQGTTEAFF.

The table lists this clonotype with a few counts. J is TRBJ1-1 and V is TRBV20-1; TRBD1 matches at 7 bases. With V trimmed by 6 bases and J by 4 bases, 8 bases remained unmatched. Germline CDR1 is DFQATT and CDR2 is SNEGSKA (reference sequence). The CDR3 sequence is 13 residues long. The CDR3 loop reads CSAPGQEGTEAFF. CDR3 nucleotides: TGCAGTGCCCCTGGACAGGAAGGCACTGAAGCTTTCTTT.

Ten or more counts support this clonotype. The CDR3 loop is CASRTSPGARLGTEAFF. The CDR3 nucleotides read TGTGCCAGCAGGACATCTCCCGGGGCGCGTTTGGGAACTGAAGCTTTCTTT. The V call is TRBV6-2 or TRBV6-3, the J call TRBJ1-1, with D possibly matching TRBD1 (5 bases). Germline V gene lookup returns CDR1 MNHEY and CDR2 SVGEGT. The CDR3 is 17 residues long. Trimming removed 6 bases at V and 5 bases at J, with 25 bases between.